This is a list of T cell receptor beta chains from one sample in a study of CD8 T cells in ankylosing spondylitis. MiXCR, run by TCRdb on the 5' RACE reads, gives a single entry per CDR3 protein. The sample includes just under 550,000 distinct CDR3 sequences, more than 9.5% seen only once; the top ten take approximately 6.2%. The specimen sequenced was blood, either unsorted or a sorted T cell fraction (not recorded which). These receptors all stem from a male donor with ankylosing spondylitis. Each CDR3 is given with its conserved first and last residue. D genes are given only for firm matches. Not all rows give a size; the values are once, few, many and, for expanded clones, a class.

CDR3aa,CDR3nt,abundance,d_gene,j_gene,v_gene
CASTGDRDTGELFF,TGTGCCAGTACTGGGGACAGGGACACCGGGGAGCTGTTTTTT,few,TRBD1,TRBJ2-2,TRBV19
CASSERGALLAKNIQYF,TGTGCCAGCTCCGAACGGGGAGCCCTTCTAGCCAAAAACATTCAGTACTTC,many,NA,TRBJ2-4,TRBV18
CSASGGTETQYF,TGCAGTGCTAGTGGTGGGACGGAGACCCAGTACTTC,NA,NA,TRBJ2-5,TRBV20-1
CASSVQGFHTEAFF,TGCGCCAGCAGCGTACAGGGCTTTCACACTGAAGCTTTCTTT,NA,NA,TRBJ1-1,TRBV5-1
CSARRLGGEDEKLFF,TGCAGTGCTAGAAGACTTGGAGGGGAGGATGAAAAACTGTTTTTT,many,NA,TRBJ1-4,TRBV20-1
CASSDPLRGGYNEQFF,TGCGCCAGCAGTGACCCTCTTAGAGGAGGTTACAATGAGCAGTTCTTC,few,NA,TRBJ2-1,TRBV10-2
CSGALNYEQYF,TGCAGTGGGGCCTTAAACTACGAGCAGTACTTC,many,NA,TRBJ2-7,TRBV20-1
CASSLEASGNTIYF,TGCGCCAGCAGCTTGGAAGCCTCTGGAAACACCATATATTTT,NA,NA,TRBJ1-3,TRBV5-1
CASSLDRGRDHTF,TGTGCCAGCAGCTTAGATCGGGGCAGGGACCACACCTTC,NA,NA,TRBJ1-2,TRBV11-2
CASSEEEPPARGYTF,TGTGCCAGCAGTGAAGAGGAGCCCCCAGCGAGAGGCTACACCTTC,NA,NA,TRBJ1-2,TRBV25-1
CAWTAVGSYNEQFF,TGTGCCTGGACCGCGGTCGGCTCCTACAATGAGCAGTTCTTC,few,NA,TRBJ2-1,TRBV30
CASSATPGTSGTVDTQYF,TGCGCCAGCAGCGCAACCCCTGGGACTAGCGGGACGGTTGATACGCAGTATTTT,many,TRBD2,TRBJ2-3,TRBV10-2
CASSARGVGYGYTF,TGTGCCAGCAGTGCCAGGGGAGTCGGCTATGGCTACACCTTC,NA,NA,TRBJ1-2,TRBV6-1
CASSPRDRGELGANVLTF,TGTGCCAGCAGCCCGCGGGACAGGGGCGAATTAGGGGCCAACGTCCTGACTTTC,many,TRBD1,TRBJ2-6,TRBV9
CSARGAAEGYTF,TGCAGTGCTAGGGGAGCCGCGGAAGGCTACACCTTC,NA,NA,TRBJ1-2,TRBV20-1
CASSPTGTGELFF,TGTGCCAGCAGCCCCACAGGGACCGGGGAGCTGTTTTTT,many,NA,TRBJ2-2,TRBV18
CRTSGGGYGYTF,TGCAGGACCTCGGGGGGCGGCTATGGCTACACCTTC,NA,NA,TRBJ1-2,TRBV20-1
CSAPTGVPLYNEQFF,TGCAGTGCTCCTACAGGGGTTCCCCTCTACAATGAGCAGTTCTTC,NA,TRBD1,TRBJ2-1,TRBV20-1
CASSLATDRVEAFF,TGTGCCAGCAGCTTAGCCACCGACAGGGTGGAAGCTTTCTTT,NA,TRBD1,TRBJ1-1,TRBV11-2
CSAPVPRVGEKLFF,TGCAGTGCACCGGTACCCAGGGTTGGTGAAAAACTGTTTTTT,few,NA,TRBJ1-4,TRBV20-1
CSAGGVVSGTNEKLFF,TGCAGTGCAGGCGGAGTAGTGTCAGGCACTAATGAAAAACTGTTTTTT,many,NA,TRBJ1-4,TRBV20-1
CASSVYSNQPQHF,TGTGCCAGCAGTGTTTATAGCAATCAGCCCCAGCATTTT,NA,NA,TRBJ1-5,TRBV2
CSAGGGRAADTQYF,TGCAGTGCTGGGGGCGGGAGGGCCGCAGATACGCAGTATTTT,few,TRBD2,TRBJ2-3,TRBV20-1
CAVGRRGSYNEQFF,TGTGCCGTCGGGCGGAGGGGCTCCTACAATGAGCAGTTCTTC,many,NA,TRBJ2-1,TRBV24-1
CSVDSQRASSYNEQFF,TGCAGCGTTGACTCCCAGCGGGCTAGCTCCTACAATGAGCAGTTCTTC,NA,NA,TRBJ2-1,TRBV29-1
CASSQGTTTIKETQYF,TGTGCCAGCAGCCAAGGGACGACAACTATCAAAGAGACCCAGTACTTC,NA,NA,TRBJ2-5,TRBV14
CASSLNPRVPHHEQYF,TGTGCCAGCAGTTTAAACCCCAGGGTGCCGCACCACGAGCAGTACTTC,NA,NA,TRBJ2-7,TRBV27
CASSTEGQAVNTEAFF,TGCGCCAGCAGCACCGAAGGACAGGCAGTGAACACTGAAGCTTTCTTT,many,TRBD1,TRBJ1-1,TRBV5-1
CASSHLAVPHEQYF,TGTGCCAGCAGCCATCTAGCGGTCCCCCACGAGCAGTACTTC,NA,TRBD2,TRBJ2-7,TRBV3-1
CASSLAPKETQYF,TGTGCCAGCAGCTTGGCCCCAAAAGAGACCCAGTACTTC,many,NA,TRBJ2-5,TRBV5-6
CASSFDGDQPQHF,TGCGCCAGCAGCTTCGACGGGGATCAGCCCCAGCATTTT,many,NA,TRBJ1-5,TRBV5-1
CASSLLGSSYNEQFF,TGTGCCAGCAGCTTACTAGGGAGCTCCTACAATGAGCAGTTCTTC,many,NA,TRBJ2-1,TRBV7-2
CATSIDRGLKPQHF,TGTGCCACCAGTATAGACAGGGGGCTAAAGCCCCAGCATTTT,many,TRBD1,TRBJ1-5,TRBV15
CASSSSGTSGTSTDTQYF,TGCGCCAGCAGCTCGTCCGGGACTAGCGGGACCAGCACAGATACGCAGTATTTT,many,TRBD2,TRBJ2-3,TRBV5-1
CSARDGTNEKLFF,TGCAGTGCCCGGGACGGAACTAATGAAAAACTGTTTTTT,few,NA,TRBJ1-4,TRBV20-1
CASSLTGENEQFF,TGTGCCAGCAGCCTTACGGGGGAGAATGAGCAGTTCTTC,many,NA,TRBJ2-1,TRBV7-9
CAISESTSGRSYEQYF,TGTGCCATCAGTGAGTCGACTAGCGGGAGGAGTTACGAGCAGTACTTC,many,TRBD2,TRBJ2-7,TRBV10-3
CASSLGLAPVNEQFF,TGTGCCAGCAGCTTGGGTCTAGCGCCCGTCAATGAGCAGTTCTTC,NA,NA,TRBJ2-1,TRBV5-8
CASSSHHSGNTEAFF,TGTGCCAGCAGCTCGCACCACTCGGGGAACACTGAAGCTTTCTTT,many,NA,TRBJ1-1,TRBV21-1
CASSPGRLADTQYF,TGTGCCAGCAGCCCGGGACGGTTGGCAGATACGCAGTATTTT,NA,NA,TRBJ2-3,TRBV6-1
CSVGDGLNQPQHF,TGCAGCGTTGGGGACGGGCTCAATCAGCCCCAGCATTTT,many,NA,TRBJ1-5,TRBV29-1
CATSQNTGELFF,TGTGCCACCAGTCAGAACACCGGGGAGCTGTTTTTT,NA,NA,TRBJ2-2,TRBV24-1
CASSFAGQSTDTQYF,TGTGCCAGCAGCTTCGCGGGACAGTCCACAGATACGCAGTATTTT,few,NA,TRBJ2-3,TRBV7-2
CSARDHGESNQPQHF,TGCAGTGCTAGGGACCACGGGGAAAGCAATCAGCCCCAGCATTTT,NA,NA,TRBJ1-5,TRBV20-1
CASSEYPFSSAGNEQFF,TGTGCCAGCAGTGAATACCCTTTTAGCTCTGCGGGCAATGAGCAGTTCTTC,NA,NA,TRBJ2-1,TRBV25-1
CASSFLGDSSPLHF,TGTGCCAGCAGCTTTTTAGGGGATTCTTCACCCCTCCACTTT,few,NA,TRBJ1-6,TRBV11-2
CASSTGLHTDTQYF,TGTGCCAGCAGCACCGGACTCCACACAGATACGCAGTATTTT,NA,NA,TRBJ2-3,TRBV7-8
CASSLAGQPFDGYTF,TGTGCCAGCAGCTTAGCGGGACAGCCCTTCGATGGCTACACCTTC,NA,TRBD1,TRBJ1-2,TRBV7-2
CASSRAFPSTDTQYF,TGCGCCAGCTCTCGGGCGTTTCCTAGCACAGATACGCAGTATTTT,few,NA,TRBJ2-3,TRBV5-1
CASTFEGVAEETQYF,TGTGCCAGCACCTTCGAAGGGGTCGCAGAAGAGACCCAGTACTTC,NA,NA,TRBJ2-5,TRBV11-2
CSARDGGGRSYNEQFF,TGCAGTGCTAGAGATGGGGGGGGACGCTCCTACAATGAGCAGTTCTTC,NA,TRBD2,TRBJ2-1,TRBV20-1
CASSHRLKTEAFF,TGTGCCAGCAGCCATCGGTTAAAGACTGAAGCTTTCTTT,NA,NA,TRBJ1-1,TRBV3-1
CASSALGGLYNEQFF,TGTGCCAGCAGCGCCCTGGGGGGACTATACAATGAGCAGTTCTTC,NA,TRBD2,TRBJ2-1,TRBV9
CASSSGPRGDQPQHF,TGTGCCAGCAGTTCGGGCCCACGAGGCGATCAGCCCCAGCATTTT,NA,NA,TRBJ1-5,TRBV6-5